The entry that follows covers one T cell receptor beta chain sequence. Its antigen is not known. V lost 1 base and J lost 4, with 10 bases in between. The CDR3 spans 14 residues. Germline-derived CDR1 and CDR2 are SNHLY and FYNNEI. The PCR ran on 60 Vbeta and 13 Jbeta primers. Produced via immunoSEQ multiplex PCR; TCRdb's table is partial and in-frame only. The sample shows fewer than 250,000 clones, around 84% of them seen only once. This specimen comes from a study of cytomegalovirus exposure and HLA in healthy donors. About the study: Prior work identified 95 million to 120 million unique TCR beta sequences in some 200 million T cells. Broader study findings: As a later analysis showed, a missense DCLRE1C variant was linked to trimming of TCR beta V- and J-genes. The study listed roughly 160 cytomegalovirus-associated TCR beta chains.

The TCR was taken from a woman younger than 35 in good health and CMV-seronegative. Sequenced material: PBMCs. The chain couples TRBV2 to TRBJ1-2; TRBD1 is a possible D gene (5 bases). The CDR3 protein is CASSEGTGSYGYTF. The CDR3 DNA reads as TGTGCCAGCAGTGAAGGAACAGGCAGCTATGGCTACACCTTC.